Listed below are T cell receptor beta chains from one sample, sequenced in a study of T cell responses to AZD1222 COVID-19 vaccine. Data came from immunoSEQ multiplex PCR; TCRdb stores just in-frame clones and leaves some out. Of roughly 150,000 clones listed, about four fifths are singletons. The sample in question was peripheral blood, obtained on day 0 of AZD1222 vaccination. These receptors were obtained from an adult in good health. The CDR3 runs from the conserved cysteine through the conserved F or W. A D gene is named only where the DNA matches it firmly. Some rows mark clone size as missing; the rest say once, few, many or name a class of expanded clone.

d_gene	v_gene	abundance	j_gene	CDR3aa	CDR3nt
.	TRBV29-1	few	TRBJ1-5	CSVAKDRSQPQHF	TGCAGCGTCGCGAAGGACAGAAGTCAGCCCCAGCATTTT
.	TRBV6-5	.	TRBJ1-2	CASTPSRVYGYGYTF	TGTGCCAGCACCCCCTCGAGGGTCTACGGCTATGGCTACACCTTC
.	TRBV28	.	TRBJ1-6	CASSLPQVGNSPLHF	TGTGCCAGCAGTTTACCCCAGGTGGGTAATTCACCCCTCCACTTT
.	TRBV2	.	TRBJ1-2	CASSTDVGQAYGYTF	TGTGCCAGCAGTACCGACGTTGGGCAGGCCTATGGCTACACCTTC
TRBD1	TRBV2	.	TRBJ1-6	CASSDQGVAGSPLHF	TGTGCCAGCAGTGATCAGGGGGTAGCGGGTTCACCCCTCCACTTT
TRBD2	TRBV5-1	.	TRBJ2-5	CASSDPRTSGGAETQYF	TGCGCCAGCAGCGATCCCCGGACTAGCGGGGGGGCAGAGACCCAGTACTTC
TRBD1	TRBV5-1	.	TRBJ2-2	CASSFRQGSLTGELFF	TGCGCCAGCAGCTTCCGACAGGGGTCCTTGACCGGGGAGCTGTTTTTT
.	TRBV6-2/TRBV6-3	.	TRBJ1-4	CASSYGSLKEKLFF	TGTGCCAGCAGTTACGGGTCCCTTAAAGAAAAACTGTTTTTT
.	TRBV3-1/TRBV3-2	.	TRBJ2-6	CASSLRTVHNSGANVLTF	TGTGCCAGCAGCCTCCGGACAGTCCATAACTCTGGGGCCAACGTCCTGACTTTC
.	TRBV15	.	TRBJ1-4	CATSREPTRNEKLFF	TGTGCCACCAGCAGGGAGCCTACTCGTAATGAAAAACTGTTTTTT
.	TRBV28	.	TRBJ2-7	CASSFLKSPFEQYF	TGTGCCAGCAGTTTTCTGAAAAGCCCCTTCGAGCAGTACTTC
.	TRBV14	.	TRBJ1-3	CASSRPTCTIPGQPFSVGNTIYF	TGTGCCAGCAGCCGACCAACTTGCACAATCCCGGGACAACCATTCTCTGTGGGAAACACCATATATTTT
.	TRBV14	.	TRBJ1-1	CASSLRTVKNTEAFF	TGTGCCAGCAGCCTGCGGACTGTTAAGAACACTGAAGCTTTCTTT
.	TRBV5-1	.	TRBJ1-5	CASSVDNFSNQPQHF	TGCGCCAGCAGCGTCGATAATTTTAGCAATCAGCCCCAGCATTTT
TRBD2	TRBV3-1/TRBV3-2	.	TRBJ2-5	CASSQDWRGGEETQYF	TGTGCCAGCAGCCAAGATTGGCGGGGGGGTGAAGAGACCCAGTACTTC
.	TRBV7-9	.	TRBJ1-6	CASSLEGGSPLHF	TGTGCCAGCAGCTTAGAAGGAGGTTCACCCCTCCACTTT
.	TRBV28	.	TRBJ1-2	CASSLTGYGYTF	TGTGCCAGCAGTTTAACTGGATATGGCTACACCTTC
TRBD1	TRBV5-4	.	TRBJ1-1	CASSPDRARTEAFF	TGTGCCAGCAGCCCGGACAGGGCTAGGACTGAAGCTTTCTTT
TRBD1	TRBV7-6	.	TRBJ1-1	CASSPGQVIHKNTEAFF	TGTGCCAGCAGCCCCGGACAGGTCATCCACAAGAACACTGAAGCTTTCTTT
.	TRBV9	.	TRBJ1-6	CASSSIGMDSPLHF	TGTGCCAGCAGCTCTATAGGGATGGATTCACCCCTCCACTTT
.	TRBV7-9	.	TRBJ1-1	CASSPLVFTGTEAFF	TGTGCCAGCAGCCCCCTGGTCTTTACCGGGACTGAAGCTTTCTTT
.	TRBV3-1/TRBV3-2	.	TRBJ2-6	CASQAPFGANVLTF	TGTGCTTCCCAGGCTCCCTTCGGGGCCAACGTCCTGACTTTC